One and the same sample provided the 4 T cell receptor beta chains below, sequenced in a study of cytotoxic CD8 clonotypes in ibrutinib-treated CLL. TCRdb's table, derived via immunoSEQ multiplex PCR, lists solely in-frame clones and lacks some. The data show some 85,000 clones, with 75% to 80% seen just once and 20% to 25% held by the top ten. Source: PBMCs, taken after 24 months of ibrutinib treatment. The receptors derive from a human donor with chronic lymphocytic leukemia.

This sequence joins TRBV6-6 and TRBJ1-2; the D gene is possibly TRBD1 (6 bases). V was trimmed by 2 bases and J by 4 bases, leaving 11 bases between them. The V gene's germline CDR1 is MNHNY and CDR2 SVGAGI (reference sequence). The CDR3 has 14 residues. CDR3 DNA sequence: TGTGCCAGCAGTTACCGGGGGGCGCCCTATGGCTACACCTTC. As protein: CASSYRGAPYGYTF.

J is TRBJ1-1 and V is TRBV4-2; D is ambiguous. There are 18 residues in the CDR3. V lost 0 bases and J 4 bases, leaving 21 bases between the germline ends. Germline V CDR1 and CDR2: LGHNA, YNFKEQ. This CDR3 reads CASSQEGGFYVSRTEAFF. The CDR3 bases are TGTGCCAGCAGCCAAGAGGGAGGGTTTTATGTCTCGCGCACTGAAGCTTTCTTT.

The gene calls are TRBV5-1 and TRBJ2-5, with 12 nucleotides matching TRBD2. The CDR3 runs to 16 residues. Germline V lookup: CDR1 SGHRS, CDR2 YFSETQ. V shed 4 bases, J shed 4 bases, and the junction held 8 bases outside the gene matches. The CDR3 DNA reads as TGCGCCAGCAGCGCCCGACTAGCGGGAGTTTCAGAGACCCAGTACTTC. It translates to CASSARLAGVSETQYF.

This clone was observed a single time. This chain uses TRBV30 with TRBJ2-5, with D possibly TRBD2 on 6 matching bases. CDR1 is GTSNPN, CDR2 SVGIG, per germline (reference sequence). The CDR3 sequence is 13 residues long. Trimming pared 2 bases from V and 4 bases from J, leaving 11 bases between. The CDR3 protein is CAWSSGSLETQYF. The CDR3 nucleotides are TGTGCCTGGAGTTCCGGGAGTCTAGAGACCCAGTACTTC.